The rows below give T cell receptor beta chains drawn from one sample of a study of CD8 T cells in ankylosing spondylitis. In TCRdb, the 5' RACE reads were re-called with MiXCR into one record per CDR3 protein. The table lists fewer than 130,000 distinct CDR3 sequences, 24% of them singletons. The sample taken for sequencing was synovial fluid, either unsorted or a sorted T cell fraction (not recorded which). These receptors were collected from a male donor with ankylosing spondylitis. The CDR3 runs from the conserved cysteine through the conserved F or W.

v_gene,j_gene,CDR3aa
TRBV20-1,TRBJ2-3,CSALFPTSGRPDTQYF
TRBV29-1,TRBJ2-3,CSATSGSSSDTQYF
TRBV4-1,TRBJ2-3,CASSQDQAQRGTDTQYF
TRBV2,TRBJ2-3,CASSDGQEDTQYF
TRBV12-3/TRBV12-4,TRBJ1-1,CASSLGQGRSEAFF
TRBV27,TRBJ2-5,CASTPSGRAGLRAETQYF
TRBV5-1,TRBJ1-5,CASSLAGQGTQPQHF
TRBV7-9,TRBJ1-5,CASSSETEARQPQHF
TRBV2,TRBJ2-1,CASSGELARSNEQFF
TRBV2,TRBJ1-5,CASKMTGNSNQPQHF
TRBV7-2,TRBJ1-3,CASSRQTGPGNTIYF
TRBV4-2,TRBJ2-3,CASSQAYRDSTDTQYF
TRBV12-3/TRBV12-4,TRBJ2-1,CASSFGGVSNEQFF
TRBV6-6,TRBJ2-2,CASSYGDTGELFF
TRBV9,TRBJ2-1,CASSVASLGGTASHEQFF
TRBV12-3/TRBV12-4,TRBJ1-5,CASSFGDSNQPQHF
TRBV7-2,TRBJ2-7,CASSLGYVLSYEQYF
TRBV7-2,TRBJ2-2,CASSLESGRAGELFF
TRBV29-1,TRBJ1-6,CSARVSQDSPLHF
TRBV5-6,TRBJ2-7,CASRPFRVGSYEQYF
TRBV2,TRBJ1-1,CASIGTGGRTEAFF
TRBV4-2,TRBJ1-2,CASSQDLLGNYGYTF
TRBV7-9,TRBJ1-4,CASSSRALSEKLFF
TRBV29-1,TRBJ1-2,CSVDPGWDSVQYGYTF
TRBV5-6,TRBJ2-2,CASSFGVGVHTGELFF
TRBV7-8,TRBJ2-1,CASTPRGAESSYNEQFF
TRBV11-3,TRBJ2-3,CASSAPGQGTDTQYF
TRBV6-4,TRBJ2-7,CASSDSGQGYEQYF